The T cell receptor beta chain under discussion was sequenced for a study of blood T cell repertoires in COVID-19. The table lists this clone with a count of one. This table comes from immunoSEQ multiplex PCR, and its TCRdb copy is limited to in-frame clones, with some not included. The sample contains 250,000 to 300,000 clones, about 90% of which appear only once. Seattle enrolled patients during active infection and tracked them longitudinally. Germline V lookup: CDR1 MNHNS, CDR2 SASEGT. Trimming stripped 3 bases from V and 3 bases from J, with 9 bases between. The CDR3 length is 13 residues. This receptor was taken from a woman aged 45-65 years with COVID-19, enrolled during active disease. The chain has TRBV6-1 and TRBJ2-7, with D perhaps matching TRBD1 (5 bases). Specimen: peripheral blood. The CDR3 loop is CASSDRAVYEQYF. The CDR3, as DNA: TGTGCCAGCAGTGACAGGGCGGTCTACGAGCAGTACTTC.